The 27 T cell receptor beta chains in this list originate from one sample, sequenced in a study of CD8 T cells in ankylosing spondylitis. TCRdb re-called the 5' RACE reads with MiXCR, one entry per CDR3 protein. The sample lists about 150,000 distinct CDR3 sequences; under 55% were seen once. The sequenced material came from synovial fluid, either unsorted or a sorted T cell fraction (not recorded which). All receptors derive from a male donor with ankylosing spondylitis.

This clonotype was detected a few times. V gene TRBV5-4 combines with J gene TRBJ2-2, with D tentatively TRBD2 (5 bases). The CDR3 contains 17 residues. In germline, CDR1 is SGHNT, CDR2 YYREEE (reference sequence). Trimming stripped 4 bases from V and 9 bases from J, with 25 bases between. In DNA, the CDR3 is TGTGCCAGCAGCCCCTTCCCCCCGGGATTGGGTGCCTGGGAGCTGTTTTTT. Its translation is CASSPFPPGLGAWELFF.

The CDR3 loop is CSAPVHTEAFF. CDR3 sequence (DNA): TGCAGTGCCCCAGTTCACACTGAAGCTTTCTTT. The rearrangement uses TRBV20-1 and TRBJ1-1; D not resolved. Germline-derived CDR1 and CDR2 are DFQATT and SNEGSKA (reference sequence). This CDR3 spans 11 amino acids. V lost 6 bases to trimming and J lost 3 bases, with 8 bases between them.

This clonotype appeared a few times. This rearrangement joins TRBV7-9 to TRBJ2-1, with D perhaps TRBD1 or TRBD2 (5 bases each). CDR1 SEHNR and CDR2 FQNEAQ come from the germline V gene (reference sequence). The CDR3 runs 15 residues. The V gene lost 7 bases and the J gene lost 4 bases, with 17 bases spanning the gap. CDR3 DNA: TGTGCCAGCAACTTGGGGGTACCCCCTTACAATGAGCAGTTCTTC. As protein: CASNLGVPPYNEQFF.

CDR3 sequence: CATTGQTSYEQYF. Here the CDR3 DNA reads TGTGCCACGACCGGACAGACCTCCTACGAGCAGTACTTC. The V and J genes are TRBV6-1 and TRBJ2-7; D may be TRBD1 (6 bases). V lost 10 bases and J lost 0, with 13 bases in between. In germline, CDR1 is MNHNS, CDR2 SASEGT. The CDR3 extends over 13 amino acids.

This clonotype was seen a handful of times. The V gene is TRBV11-1, the J gene TRBJ2-1; 12 bases map to TRBD2. The V gene's germline CDR1 is SGHAT and CDR2 FQDESV (reference sequence). V lost 0 bases, J lost 3 bases, and 6 bases stayed unmatched. This CDR3 is built from 18 residues. As DNA, the CDR3 is TGTGCCAGCAGCTTAGCGGTTGCTAGCGGGGGGGACTACAATGAGCAGTTCTTC. This gives the protein CASSLAVASGGDYNEQFF.

The rearrangement links TRBV18 to TRBJ2-2; D perhaps matches TRBD2 (6 bases). Germline loops: CDR1 KGHSH, CDR2 LQKENI. Between the trimmed V and J ends, which lost 2 bases and 0 bases, there was a span of 19 bases. CDR3 length: 19 residues. The CDR3 loop is CASSPESAGGLSNTGELFF. DNA of the CDR3: TGTGCCAGCTCACCAGAAAGTGCAGGAGGACTATCGAACACCGGGGAGCTGTTTTTT.

V is TRBV7-9 and J is TRBJ2-7; D gene uncertain. Germline V gives CDR1 SEHNR, CDR2 FQNEAQ (reference sequence). The V end was cut by 6 bases, the J end by 2 bases, with 17 bases between. The CDR3 totals 15 residues. The DNA for the CDR3 is TGTGCCAGCAGAGACGAAAAAGGGTTTCCCTACGAGCAGTACTTC. This sequence encodes CASRDEKGFPYEQYF.

This clonotype has only a few counts. The chain has TRBV12-3 or TRBV12-4 and TRBJ2-1; TRBD2 agrees at 8 bases. Trimming at V came to 3 bases and at J to 7 bases, leaving 5 bases not matched to a gene. The CDR3 is 14 residues long. The CDR3 spells CASSFTSGSNEQFF. The CDR3 bases are TGTGCCAGCAGTTTTACAAGCGGGAGTAATGAGCAGTTCTTC.

CDR3 residues: CASSLATSWHEQFF. CDR3 sequence (DNA): TGTGCCAGCAGCTTGGCGACTAGCTGGCATGAGCAGTTCTTC. The chain uses TRBV5-6 and TRBJ2-1, with 7 bases matching TRBD2. The CDR3 is 14 residues long. Germline loops: CDR1 SGHDT, CDR2 YYEEEE. V was pared by 0 bases and J by 8 bases, with 5 bases of the junction left unmatched.

The gene calls are TRBV7-9 and TRBJ2-7, with D hard to call. The CDR3 is 15 residues long. V lost 1 base and J 0 bases, leaving 10 bases between the germline ends. From germline, CDR1 is SEHNR and CDR2 FQNEAQ (reference sequence). CDR3 in DNA: TGTGCCAGCAGCTTAGAAAATCCTAGCTCCTACGAGCAGTACTTC. Its protein product is CASSLENPSSYEQYF.

The V gene is TRBV5-1, the J gene TRBJ2-2; 7 nucleotides line up with TRBD1. This CDR3 contains 15 residues. V dropped 3 bases and J dropped 0; count of bases not matched to a gene: 2. CDR1 is SGHRS, CDR2 YFSETQ, per germline. The CDR3 loop reads CASSSGQANTGELFF. CDR3 bases: TGCGCCAGCAGCTCAGGACAGGCGAACACCGGGGAGCTGTTTTTT.

By share of the sample, this clonotype is medium-sized (0.01 to 0.1%). The CDR3 is CASSQVYQGPNTGELFF. CDR3 DNA: TGCGCCAGCAGCCAAGTTTATCAGGGTCCGAACACCGGGGAGCTGTTTTTT. The rearrangement links TRBV4-3 to TRBJ2-2; the D gene is possibly TRBD1 (5 bases). Looked up from germline, CDR1 is LGHNA and CDR2 is YSLEER. CDR3 length equals 17 residues. V lost 1 base to trimming and J lost 0 bases, with 12 bases between them.

This chain connects TRBV7-9 to TRBJ2-7, with D tentatively TRBD2 (5 bases). Germline CDR1 reads SEHNR; CDR2 reads FQNEAQ (reference sequence). The length of the CDR3 is 13 residues. Trimming stripped 2 bases from V and 6 bases from J, with 11 bases between. The CDR3 loop is CASSLSVRGEQYF. For the CDR3, the DNA is TGTGCCAGCAGCTTATCCGTCCGGGGCGAGCAGTACTTC.

DNA of the CDR3: TGTGCCAGCAGTTTTTTGGGACCCCCGATTTACGAGCAGTACTTC. Amino acids: CASSFLGPPIYEQYF. The chain combines TRBV27 with TRBJ2-7, with D perhaps being TRBD1 or TRBD2 (5 bases each). Germline V gene sequence: CDR1 MNHEY, CDR2 SMNVEV (reference sequence). The V gene lost 3 bases and the J gene lost 4 bases, with 16 bases spanning the gap. The CDR3 sequence is 15 residues long.

The J gene is TRBJ2-7, the V gene TRBV12-3 or TRBV12-4, with 12 bases that match TRBD2. This CDR3 has 15 residues. Losses at the gene ends were 5 bases for V and 3 bases for J; bases not matched to a gene: 5. The CDR3 DNA follows: TGTGCCAGCAGTCTAGAGACTAGCGGGAGCTACGAGCAGTACTTC. Translated, it gives CASSLETSGSYEQYF.

The chain employs TRBV6-1 and TRBJ1-2; 7 nucleotides agree with TRBD1. Trimming cost V 5 bases and J 8 bases; bases outside gene matches: 11. The CDR3 covers 14 residues. Germline-derived CDR1 and CDR2 are MNHNS and SASEGT. The CDR3 here is CASSTGQSSGGYTF. CDR3 nucleotides: TGTGCCAGCAGTACGGGACAGAGCTCGGGGGGCTACACCTTC.

J is TRBJ2-1 and V is TRBV7-9; D perhaps matches TRBD1 (6 bases). Germline values: CDR1 SEHNR, CDR2 FQNEAQ (reference sequence). This CDR3 has 14 amino acids. V shed 8 bases and J shed 4 bases, with 15 bases lying between them. CDR3 region: CASSGTPTYNEQFF. For the CDR3, the DNA is TGTGCCAGCTCCGGGACACCGACATACAATGAGCAGTTCTTC.

This sequence joins TRBV7-9 and TRBJ2-7; D is unresolved. CDR1 is SEHNR, CDR2 FQNEAQ, per germline (reference sequence). The ends were cut back, 1 base at V and 0 bases at J, with 10 bases in the middle. The CDR3 totals 15 residues. The CDR3 here is CASSLVSSSSYEQYF. The CDR3 nucleotides read TGTGCCAGCAGCTTAGTATCGTCGAGCTCCTACGAGCAGTACTTC.

The chain carries TRBV10-3 and TRBJ1-4, with D tentatively TRBD1 (5 bases). CDR1 and CDR2 (germline): ENHRY, SYGVKD. Trimming shortened V by 0 bases and J by 10 bases, and 15 bases separated the two germline ends. The CDR3 is 15 residues long. This chain's CDR3 is CAISESGRPNGKLFF. For the CDR3, the DNA is TGTGCCATCAGTGAGTCGGGACGACCCAACGGAAAACTGTTTTTT.

The rearrangement links TRBV28 to TRBJ2-1, with D possibly matching TRBD1 (6 bases). The CDR3 sequence is 17 residues long. Deletions cut 2 bases from V and 2 bases from J, with 16 bases between. CDR1 is MDHEN, CDR2 SYDVKM, per germline. The CDR3 protein is CASSLTGLIGAYNEQFF. The CDR3 DNA follows: TGTGCCAGCAGTTTAACAGGGCTCATCGGGGCCTACAATGAGCAGTTCTTC.

V and J are TRBV5-6 and TRBJ1-6; a weak D match, TRBD1 (5 bases). Germline lookup yields CDR1 SGHDT and CDR2 YYEEEE. The germline V and J ends were trimmed by 3 bases and 9 bases, with 10 bases remaining between them. The CDR3 totals 13 residues. CDR3 sequence (DNA): TGTGCCAGCAGCTCCGGGACGATTTCACCCCTCCACTTT. Protein product: CASSSGTISPLHF.

The chain combines TRBV9 with TRBJ2-7; D ambiguous. V lost 4 bases, J lost 1 base, and 15 bases lay in between. Germline lookup yields CDR1 SGDLS and CDR2 YYNGEE. The CDR3 totals 15 residues. The CDR3 protein is CASSPTALGSYEQYF. For the CDR3, the DNA is TGTGCCAGCAGCCCAACGGCGTTGGGATCCTACGAGCAGTACTTC.

J is TRBJ2-1 and V is TRBV20-1; TRBD2 agrees at 9 bases. This CDR3 is built from 17 residues. With V trimmed by 6 bases and J by 0 bases, 12 bases remained unmatched. CDR1 is DFQATT and CDR2 is SNEGSKA in the germline V gene (reference sequence). The CDR3: CSAQGLAFSSSYNEQFF. CDR3 bases: TGCAGTGCACAAGGACTAGCGTTCTCAAGCTCCTACAATGAGCAGTTCTTC.

The chain joins TRBV11-3 to TRBJ2-7; maybe TRBD1 (7 bases). Germline CDR1 reads SGHNT; CDR2 reads YENEEA. The CDR3 is made up of 15 amino acids. Trimming pared 1 base from V and 4 bases from J, leaving 14 bases between. As DNA, the CDR3 is TGTGCCAGCAGCTTAGCCGAGACAGGGAGGTACGAGCAGTACTTC. Translated, it gives CASSLAETGRYEQYF.

In its sample, this clonotype was seen once. V usage is TRBV12-3 or TRBV12-4 and J usage is TRBJ2-7, with D perhaps being TRBD1 or TRBD2 (5 bases each). The length of the CDR3 is 12 residues. The V gene lost 4 bases and the J gene lost 7 bases, with 11 bases spanning the gap. The CDR3, as DNA: TGTGCCAGCAGTTGGGACCCCCCAGAGCAGTACTTC. It yields the protein CASSWDPPEQYF.

V and J are TRBV6-5 and TRBJ2-7; D perhaps matches TRBD1 (5 bases). Germline V lookup: CDR1 MNHEY, CDR2 SVGAGI. The CDR3 sequence is 13 residues long. V gave up 0 bases and J gave up 5 bases, with 8 bases separating them. The CDR3 sequence is CASSYSRQNEQYF. The CDR3 DNA reads as TGTGCCAGCAGTTACTCCAGACAGAACGAGCAGTACTTC.

There are a few counts of this clonotype. The chain carries TRBV12-3 or TRBV12-4 and TRBJ1-5, with D unresolved. The CDR3 length is 14 residues. V lost 2 bases and J 3 bases, leaving 8 bases between the germline ends. DNA of the CDR3: TGTGCCAGCAGTTTAAACGGTGTCAATCAGCCCCAGCATTTT. Protein: CASSLNGVNQPQHF.